These 21 T cell receptor beta chains originate from one sample sequenced in a study of blood T cell repertoires in COVID-19. Produced via immunoSEQ multiplex PCR; TCRdb's table is partial and in-frame only. The sample carries fewer than 90,000 clones, more than 75% recorded once. The sample comprised peripheral blood. These receptors were taken from a human donor in a cohort sampled during active COVID-19.

CDR3 in amino acids: CATSPGGISGNTIYF. The CDR3 DNA is TGTGCCACCAGCCCTGGGGGCATCTCTGGAAACACCATATATTTT. The chain uses TRBV15 and TRBJ1-3, with a tentative D call TRBD1 (6 bases). V was clipped by 5 bases and J by 0 bases, with 11 bases between them. The CDR3 has 15 amino acids. CDR1 is LNHNV and CDR2 is YYDKDF in the germline V gene (reference sequence).

This clone was counted a few times. The chain is built from TRBV7-2 and TRBJ2-2, with 8 positions matching TRBD1. The CDR3 sequence is 15 residues long. Germline trimming cut 5 bases from V and 6 bases from J; bases unmatched to any gene: 8. Germline values: CDR1 SGHTA, CDR2 FQGNSA. This chain's CDR3 is CASSPSRGRAGELFF. CDR3 nucleotide sequence: TGTGCCAGCAGCCCTAGCAGGGGGCGGGCCGGGGAGCTGTTTTTT.

The CDR3 DNA follows: TGCGCCAGCAGTTCTCTAAACAGGGGCAAGGATACTGAAGCTTTCTTT. It translates to CASSSLNRGKDTEAFF. J is TRBJ1-1 and V is TRBV10-1, with TRBD1 identical over 7 bases. Germline-derived CDR1 and CDR2 are WNHNN and SYGVQD (reference sequence). The CDR3 sequence is 16 residues long. Unmatched junction bases numbered 14, after V lost 5 bases and J lost 5 bases.

The chain recombines TRBV9 with TRBJ2-5, with D possibly being TRBD2 (5 bases). The CDR3 has 14 amino acids. Germline V gene lookup returns CDR1 SGDLS and CDR2 YYNGEE. V gave up 0 bases and J gave up 3 bases, with 9 bases separating them. This chain's CDR3 is CASSVDRGKETQYF. The CDR3 DNA reads as TGTGCCAGCAGCGTAGACCGGGGAAAAGAGACCCAGTACTTC.

This clone was counted only a few times. The chain has TRBV7-8 and TRBJ2-6; D gene uncertain. Germline V gene data show CDR1 as SGHVS and CDR2 as FQNEAQ. Deletions cut 6 bases from V and 4 bases from J, with 7 bases between. The CDR3 covers 13 residues. The CDR3 here is CASSRSGANVLTF. The CDR3, as DNA: TGTGCCAGCAGTCGGTCCGGGGCCAACGTCCTGACTTTC.

As for this clone: The same CDR3 also results from other DNA sequences found in this sample. The V gene is TRBV2, the J gene TRBJ2-6; 8 nucleotides line up with TRBD2. Germline V gene lookup returns CDR1 SNHLY and CDR2 FYNNEI. This CDR3 contains 17 residues. V trimming: 5 bases; J trimming: 4 bases; junction bases outside the gene matches: 10. CDR3 in DNA: TGTGCCAGCAGTCGGGAGGGGGTAGGGGCGGGGGCCAACGTCCTGACTTTC. Translation gives CASSREGVGAGANVLTF. The full variable domain, with the rest looked up from reference TRBV2 and TRBJ2-6, is EPEVTQTPSHQVTQMGQEVILRCVPISNHLYFYWYRQILGQKVEFLVSFYNNEISEKSEIFDDQFSVERPDGSNFTLKIRSTKLEDSAMYFCASSREGVGAGANVLTFGAGSRLTVL.

The gene calls are TRBV5-1 and TRBJ2-6, with a possible D match to TRBD1 (6 bases). V dropped 4 bases and J dropped 2 bases, with 19 bases sitting between them. Germline V gene sequence: CDR1 SGHRS, CDR2 YFSETQ. There are 18 residues in the CDR3. CDR3 in amino acids: CASSAVVGGGPGANVLTF. CDR3 nucleotides: TGCGCCAGCAGCGCGGTGGTCGGTGGGGGCCCTGGGGCCAACGTCCTGACTTTC.

This clone appeared once. The chain carries TRBV24-1 and TRBJ2-5; TRBD2 aligns across 8 bases. The CDR3 extends over 14 amino acids. J gave up 4 bases and V 5 bases, and 5 bases lay outside the gene matches. Germline assignment: CDR1 KGHDR and CDR2 SFDVKD. CDR3 loop: CATSAAGGVETQYF. The CDR3 region has the DNA TGTGCCACCAGTGCCGCGGGGGGTGTAGAGACCCAGTACTTC.

The chain links TRBV28 to TRBJ1-5; D perhaps matches TRBD1 (6 bases). The CDR3 has 15 residues. Trimming stripped 3 bases from V and 3 bases from J, with 12 bases between. Germline assignment: CDR1 MDHEN and CDR2 SYDVKM. As DNA, the CDR3 is TGTGCCAGCAGTTTCCCGACAGGTTACAATCAGCCCCAGCATTTT. Translation gives CASSFPTGYNQPQHF.

The CDR3 bases are TGCGCCAGCAGGGAGGGACAGGGGAATTCACCCCTCCACTTT. The encoded protein is CASREGQGNSPLHF. This chain connects TRBV5-1 to TRBJ1-6; 10 bases match TRBD1. The J segment lost 7 bases and the V segment lost 5 bases, leaving 3 bases of the junction unmatched. This CDR3 region has 14 residues. Germline loops: CDR1 SGHRS, CDR2 YFSETQ.

This chain uses TRBV11-2 with TRBJ1-6, with D possibly TRBD1 on 6 matching bases. The CDR3 has 17 residues. CDR1 and CDR2 (germline): SGHAT, FQNNGV. With 1 base removed from V and 7 bases from J, the gap between germline ends came to 17 bases. The CDR3 bases are TGTGCCAGCAGCTTAGCGTCGGGGGGCAGGGTGAATTCACCCCTCCACTTT. This translates into CASSLASGGRVNSPLHF.

The rearrangement uses TRBV18 and TRBJ1-6; no clear D. Germline assignment: CDR1 KGHSH and CDR2 LQKENI. V dropped 2 bases and J dropped 9 bases, with 11 bases sitting between them. The CDR3 is made up of 14 amino acids. In nucleotides, the CDR3 is TGTGCCAGCTCACCATCCGGGGAAGCTTCACCCCTCCACTTT. Its protein is CASSPSGEASPLHF.

The J gene is TRBJ1-5, the V gene TRBV10-1, with TRBD1 identical over 7 bases. The CDR3 length is 15 residues. J was trimmed by 1 base and V by 7 bases; bases with no gene match: 7. The germline gives CDR1 WNHNN, CDR2 SYGVQD (reference sequence). The CDR3 DNA reads TGCGCCAGCACAGACAGGGACCGAAGCAATCAGCCCCAGCATTTT. Its protein is CASTDRDRSNQPQHF.

Only a few counts were recorded for this clone. As DNA, the CDR3 is TGCGCCAGCAGCCCCTTAGCGGGCACGGGGGCACGCACGAACATTCAGTACTTC. It codes for CASSPLAGTGARTNIQYF. The chain joins TRBV5-1 to TRBJ2-4; a possible D gene is TRBD2 (7 bases). The germline CDR1 and CDR2 sequences are SGHRS and YFSETQ. This CDR3 contains 18 residues. V dropped 4 bases and J dropped 7 bases, with 27 bases sitting between them.

This clone was counted once. The chain recombines TRBV4-1 with TRBJ2-1; 7 bases align to TRBD2. The CDR3 is 14 residues long. Per the germline V gene, CDR1 is MGHRA and CDR2 is YSYEKL. V gave up 1 base and J gave up 8 bases; unmatched junction bases: 5. This CDR3 is CASSQVGLDYEQFF. Here the CDR3 DNA reads TGCGCCAGCAGCCAAGTAGGACTAGACTATGAGCAGTTCTTC.

CDR3 in amino acids: CASSRRDRSYGYTF. CDR3 coding DNA: TGCGCCAGCAGCCGACGGGACAGATCCTATGGCTACACCTTC. V usage is TRBV5-1 and J usage is TRBJ1-2; 7 bases agree with TRBD1. Germline V gene sequence: CDR1 SGHRS, CDR2 YFSETQ. The CDR3 has 14 amino acids. Losses at the gene ends were 4 bases for V and 4 bases for J; bases not matched to a gene: 7.

The chain joins TRBV4-2 to TRBJ1-2; D is undetermined. V was trimmed by 0 bases and J by 4 bases, leaving 9 bases between them. CDR1 is LGHNA and CDR2 is YNFKEQ in the germline V gene. This CDR3 contains 14 residues. The CDR3 sequence: CASSQEGPGYGYTF. The CDR3 DNA sequence: TGTGCCAGCAGCCAAGAAGGCCCGGGCTATGGCTACACCTTC.

V usage is TRBV29-1 and J usage is TRBJ2-2, with TRBD2 as a possible D gene (6 bases). Trimming cost V 6 bases and J 6 bases, with 14 bases left between them. The CDR3 covers 13 residues. The germline CDR1 and CDR2 sequences are SQVTM and ANQGSEA. CDR3 loop: CSVPPRRAGELFF. The CDR3 DNA follows: TGCAGCGTCCCCCCACGGAGGGCCGGGGAGCTGTTTTTT.

This chain connects TRBV10-3 to TRBJ1-2; perhaps TRBD1 as D (6 bases). The germline V and J ends were trimmed by 0 bases and 2 bases, with 7 bases remaining between them. Germline values: CDR1 ENHRY, CDR2 SYGVKD. The CDR3 is 14 amino acids. The CDR3 DNA sequence: TGTGCCATCAGTGAGTCGGGGGCCAACTATGGCTACACCTTC. Its protein product is CAISESGANYGYTF.

The J gene is TRBJ1-4, the V gene TRBV18; D uncertain. Looked up from germline, CDR1 is KGHSH and CDR2 is LQKENI. Trimming took off 3 bases at V and 0 bases at J, with 8 bases between the two ends. This CDR3 comprises 15 residues. The CDR3: CASSPEIATNEKLFF. Here the CDR3 DNA reads TGTGCCAGCTCACCTGAGATAGCAACTAATGAAAAACTGTTTTTT.

This chain links TRBV11-2 with TRBJ2-5; D is uncertain. V lost 1 base to trimming and J lost 1 base, with 10 bases between them. This CDR3 contains 15 residues. Germline loops: CDR1 SGHAT, CDR2 FQNNGV. The CDR3 sequence: CASSLARPGQETQYF. The CDR3 DNA reads TGTGCCAGCAGCTTAGCTCGGCCAGGCCAAGAGACCCAGTACTTC.